What follows is one T cell receptor beta chain and its context. What antigen it recognizes has not been identified. No much larger clone exists at a distance of one base, and base qualities are not known. V loses 5 bases of germline sequence and J loses 3 bases, and the interval between the two ends is 16 bases. From a lookup of the germline V gene, CDR1 and CDR2 are SGHAT and FQNNGV. Including cysteine and phenylalanine, the CDR3 has 15 amino acids. Of all the DNA, just the CDR3 is kept, 45 bases in frame from base 1. This sample is drawn from a study of CD8 T cells in Susac syndrome (dated by TCRdb to between 2018 and 2020). Looking at the study overall: Of the Susac syndrome patients who were sequenced, six had clinically active disease and roughly 8 were in clinical remission. Repertoire sequencing was used to test whether CD8+ T cell activation and differentiation in Susac syndrome was antigen driven. CD8+ T cell repertoire clonality was compared between 11 to 12 healthy donors, some 14 Susac syndrome patients and approximately 16 multiple sclerosis patients. At blood withdrawal, Susac syndrome patients were therapy-naive, treated with corticosteroids (with IVIg additionally given to some), or treated with IVIg alone. Overall study outcomes, separate from this receptor: The TCR sequencing and HLA analysis was acknowledged to have included a relatively small number of individuals. Looking at Susac-specific public clones, the researchers identified roughly 17 in the total CD8+ repertoire and five in the CD8+ TEMRA repertoire. CD8+ repertoires in Susac syndrome showed clonal expansion, which was highest in CD8+ TEMRA cells and was greater in clinically active patients than in remitting patients.

RNA was extracted using the RNeasy kit, and roughly 0.5 to 1 microgram was reverse transcribed with random hexamers. The immunoSEQ multiplex PCR assay, which covers 54 Vbeta and 13 Jbeta segments, was used to amplify TCR beta CDR3 regions. To correct PCR amplification bias, a synthetic template baseline was used for both primer optimization and computational correction. From the authors' description of their analysis: Reads were assigned to V, D and J genes according to IMGT and analyzed in immunoSEQ Analyzer, with only productive sequences retained. Clonality was computed as one minus Shannon entropy normalized by log2 of the number of productive unique sequences. For each patient and control, public and private clones were evaluated among the 100 most prevalent clones. Susac-specific clones were defined as absent from healthy and MS cohorts, 850 to 1,300 published viral clones and other ImmuneACCESS disease sequences. Using fastp at Q25 and MiXCR, TCRdb reprocessed the public reads and kept productive beta chains. Here each entry gathers all rows of one CDR3 protein and keeps the most common genes and DNA. TCRdb's processing, not the authors' own work, is the source of the V and J calls. For this sample there are tens of thousands of distinct CDR3 sequences; approximately 94% appear just once. In total, the top ten clones hold about 0.52% of the sample.

Peripheral blood CD8+ and CD4+ T cells from healthy donors, Susac syndrome patients and multiple sclerosis patients were profiled by high-throughput TCR beta sequencing. Recently defined diagnostic criteria for definite or probable disease were met by the Susac syndrome patients. Bulk CD8+ and CD4+ T cells were purified magnetically by negative isolation, whereas CD8+ TEMRA cells were enriched by FACS. Blood was collected in EDTA tubes and processed within 24 hours, with PBMCs isolated through density gradient centrifugation. PBMCs intended for TCR sequencing were frozen in liquid nitrogen and were later thawed in a 37 degrees C water bath. The sorted or isolated CD4+, CD8+ and CD8+ TEMRA cells had a purity of 90% or higher.

The TCR comes from a human donor with Susac syndrome. In this chain, TRBV11-2 is recombined with TRBJ2-5; the D gene is perhaps TRBD2, on 6 matching bases. Input material: CD8+ T cells from PBMCs. CDR3 region: CASSPREKGEETQYF. The DNA sequence follows: TGTGCCAGCAGCCCCCGGGAGAAAGGGGAAGAGACCCAGTACTTC.